Listed below are T cell receptor beta chains from one sample, sequenced in a study of blood T cell repertoires in COVID-19. Using immunoSEQ multiplex PCR, the repertoire was profiled, and TCRdb retains in-frame clones only, with some absent. The sample gives about 180,000 clones, around 86% of which show up once; around 8.6% is in the top ten. Sequencing was performed on peripheral blood. The receptors were sampled from a man aged 50-60 years with active or convalescent COVID-19. The CDR3 runs from the conserved cysteine through the conserved F or W. A D gene is named only where the DNA matches it firmly. Clone size, where shown, is once, few, many, or a class for clones that have expanded.

clone size: NA; V gene: TRBV14; D gene: NA; J gene: TRBJ1-1; CDR3 DNA: TGTGCCAGCAGCCTAACAGGGTTTAGCACTGAAGCTTTCTTT; CDR3 protein: CASSLTGFSTEAFF
clone size: NA; V gene: TRBV30; D gene: NA; J gene: TRBJ1-5; CDR3 DNA: TGTGCCTGGAGTTCCGAGGGCAATCAGCCCCAGCATTTT; CDR3 protein: CAWSSEGNQPQHF
clone size: NA; V gene: TRBV7-9; D gene: NA; J gene: TRBJ2-1; CDR3 DNA: TGTGCCAGCAGCACTCCGGGGGTTCGCTACAATGAGCAGTTCTTC; CDR3 protein: CASSTPGVRYNEQFF
clone size: NA; V gene: TRBV3-1/TRBV3-2; D gene: NA; J gene: TRBJ1-1; CDR3 DNA: TGTGCCAGCAGCCAACCAGAGAACACTGAAGCTTTCTTT; CDR3 protein: CASSQPENTEAFF
clone size: NA; V gene: TRBV29-1; D gene: TRBD1; J gene: TRBJ2-2; CDR3 DNA: TGCAGCGTTGTAACCCCCGGGACAGGAAACACCGGGGAGCTGTTTTTT; CDR3 protein: CSVVTPGTGNTGELFF
clone size: once; V gene: TRBV7-3; D gene: TRBD1; J gene: TRBJ2-1; CDR3 DNA: TGTGCCAGCAGCCCGATGGCACAGGGGGCGCACGGTGGTGAGCAGTTCTTC; CDR3 protein: CASSPMAQGAHGGEQFF
clone size: NA; V gene: TRBV6-4; D gene: NA; J gene: TRBJ2-3; CDR3 DNA: TGTGCCAGCAGTGACTCGCGTACGCAGTATTTT; CDR3 protein: CASSDSRTQYF
clone size: NA; V gene: TRBV5-6; D gene: NA; J gene: TRBJ2-5; CDR3 DNA: TGTGCCAGCAGCTCCGGGACAATCCAAGAGACCCAGTACTTC; CDR3 protein: CASSSGTIQETQYF
clone size: NA; V gene: TRBV6-5; D gene: NA; J gene: TRBJ2-7; CDR3 DNA: TGTGCCAGCAGTCTCCCGGGCTACGAGCAGTACTTC; CDR3 protein: CASSLPGYEQYF
clone size: NA; V gene: TRBV12-5; D gene: NA; J gene: TRBJ1-3; CDR3 DNA: TGTGCTAGTGGCCCCCTTCTTCTCTCTGGAAACACCATATATTTT; CDR3 protein: CASGPLLLSGNTIYF
clone size: NA; V gene: TRBV7-2; D gene: TRBD1; J gene: TRBJ2-3; CDR3 DNA: TGTGCCAGCAGCTCGGGGACAGGGACAGATACGCAGTATTTT; CDR3 protein: CASSSGTGTDTQYF
clone size: NA; V gene: TRBV3-1/TRBV3-2; D gene: TRBD1; J gene: TRBJ2-7; CDR3 DNA: TGTGCCAGCACCCTAGCCGACAGGGCCTACGAGCAGTACTTC; CDR3 protein: CASTLADRAYEQYF
clone size: NA; V gene: TRBV5-1; D gene: TRBD1; J gene: TRBJ1-2; CDR3 DNA: TGCGCCAGCAGCTTGGTCGCAGGGGGCTATGGCTACACCTTC; CDR3 protein: CASSLVAGGYGYTF
clone size: NA; V gene: TRBV10-2; D gene: NA; J gene: TRBJ1-5; CDR3 DNA: TGCGCCAGCCGGCAGAAGGGGTCGAGTCAGCCCCAGCATTTT; CDR3 protein: CASRQKGSSQPQHF
clone size: NA; V gene: TRBV10-3; D gene: TRBD2; J gene: TRBJ2-1; CDR3 DNA: TGTGCCATCAGTGAGTCGTTCGAGCGGGGCTTCAATGAGCAGTTCTTC; CDR3 protein: CAISESFERGFNEQFF
clone size: NA; V gene: TRBV28; D gene: NA; J gene: TRBJ1-2; CDR3 DNA: TGTGCCAGCAGTCCCACAATGAACTATGGCTACACCTTC; CDR3 protein: CASSPTMNYGYTF
clone size: NA; V gene: TRBV5-1; D gene: NA; J gene: TRBJ1-4; CDR3 DNA: TGCGCCAGCAGTACAAGACAGGCTGCAACTAATGAAAAACTGTTTTTT; CDR3 protein: CASSTRQAATNEKLFF
clone size: NA; V gene: TRBV6-1; D gene: TRBD1; J gene: TRBJ1-3; CDR3 DNA: TGTGCCAGCAGTTTGCAGGGGGCAGGAGGAAACACCATATATTTT; CDR3 protein: CASSLQGAGGNTIYF
clone size: few; V gene: TRBV25-1; D gene: TRBD1; J gene: TRBJ2-7; CDR3 DNA: TGTGCCAGCAGGACAGGGGCAGGCTCCTACGAGCAGTACTTC; CDR3 protein: CASRTGAGSYEQYF
clone size: NA; V gene: TRBV4-1; D gene: NA; J gene: TRBJ1-2; CDR3 DNA: TGCGCCAGCACCATGCCGGGGAGTTTAGCTAACTATGGCTACACCTTC; CDR3 protein: CASTMPGSLANYGYTF
clone size: NA; V gene: TRBV18; D gene: NA; J gene: TRBJ2-2; CDR3 DNA: TGTGCCAGCTCACCGTACAAAGACACCGGGGAGCTGTTTTTT; CDR3 protein: CASSPYKDTGELFF
clone size: NA; V gene: TRBV7-3; D gene: NA; J gene: TRBJ2-2; CDR3 DNA: TGTGCCAGTACAAGGGGTGGCGGGGAGCTGTTTTTT; CDR3 protein: CASTRGGGELFF
clone size: NA; V gene: TRBV6-5; D gene: NA; J gene: TRBJ1-2; CDR3 DNA: TGTGCCAGCAGTTACGGAGGGGCAACCTATGGCTACACCTTC; CDR3 protein: CASSYGGATYGYTF
clone size: NA; V gene: TRBV6-5; D gene: NA; J gene: TRBJ2-7; CDR3 DNA: TGTGCCAGCAAGGAGGGCAGAACATCCTACGAGCAGTACTTC; CDR3 protein: CASKEGRTSYEQYF
clone size: NA; V gene: TRBV6-5; D gene: NA; J gene: TRBJ1-1; CDR3 DNA: TGTGCCAGCAGACCACGGGTTCCCACTGAAGCTTTCTTT; CDR3 protein: CASRPRVPTEAFF
clone size: NA; V gene: TRBV10-3; D gene: TRBD1; J gene: TRBJ1-1; CDR3 DNA: TGTGCCATCAGTGAGATTGGGACAGCTAGGAACACTGAAGCTTTCTTT; CDR3 protein: CAISEIGTARNTEAFF
clone size: few; V gene: TRBV4-2; D gene: NA; J gene: TRBJ1-5; CDR3 DNA: TGTGCCAGCAGCCAAGAGGTTGGTGGGGGCGCTTCCGGCAATCAGCCCCAGCATTTT; CDR3 protein: CASSQEVGGGASGNQPQHF
clone size: NA; V gene: TRBV9; D gene: NA; J gene: TRBJ1-1; CDR3 DNA: TGTGCCAGCAGCGTAGCTGTTCTAGGGGGTGCGAACACTGAAGCTTTCTTT; CDR3 protein: CASSVAVLGGANTEAFF
clone size: NA; V gene: TRBV7-9; D gene: NA; J gene: TRBJ2-2; CDR3 DNA: TGTGCCAGCAGCCGCGGGCCTGGTGAGGCCGGGGAGCTGTTTTTT; CDR3 protein: CASSRGPGEAGELFF
clone size: NA; V gene: TRBV24-1; D gene: TRBD1; J gene: TRBJ2-5; CDR3 DNA: TGTGCCACCAGTGCCACGGACAGGGCAGAAGAGACCCAGTACTTC; CDR3 protein: CATSATDRAEETQYF
clone size: few; V gene: TRBV6-1; D gene: NA; J gene: TRBJ2-1; CDR3 DNA: TGTGCCAGCAGTGAAGAGGGGTCGAATGAGCAGTTCTTC; CDR3 protein: CASSEEGSNEQFF